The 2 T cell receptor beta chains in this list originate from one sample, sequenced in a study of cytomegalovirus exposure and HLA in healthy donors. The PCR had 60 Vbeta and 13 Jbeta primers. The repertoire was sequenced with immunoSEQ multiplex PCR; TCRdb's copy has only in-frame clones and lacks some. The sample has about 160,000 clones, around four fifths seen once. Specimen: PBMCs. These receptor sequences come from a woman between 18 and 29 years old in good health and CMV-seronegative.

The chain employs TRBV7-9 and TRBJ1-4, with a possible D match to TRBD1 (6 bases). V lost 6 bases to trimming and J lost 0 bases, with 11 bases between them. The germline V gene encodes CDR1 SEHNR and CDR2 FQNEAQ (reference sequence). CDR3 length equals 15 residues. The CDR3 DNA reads TGTGCCAGCAGTCCAACAGGGACAACTAATGAAAAACTGTTTTTT. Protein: CASSPTGTTNEKLFF.

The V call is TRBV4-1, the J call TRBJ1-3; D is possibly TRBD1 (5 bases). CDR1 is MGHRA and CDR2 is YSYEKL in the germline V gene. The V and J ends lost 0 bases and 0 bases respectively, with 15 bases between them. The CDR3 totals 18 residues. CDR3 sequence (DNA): TGCGCCAGCAGCCAAGATACCCAGGGCCTTAACTCTGGAAACACCATATATTTT. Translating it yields CASSQDTQGLNSGNTIYF.